The 8 T cell receptor beta chains below all came from one sample that was sequenced in a study of PD-1 blockade in mismatch repair-deficient tumors. Using immunoSEQ multiplex PCR, the repertoire was profiled, and TCRdb retains in-frame clones only, with some absent. Among about 79,000 clones, roughly 80% were seen once, and the ten largest hold less than 6%. The sequencing used peripheral blood, collected 44 weeks after starting pembrolizumab. The source of these receptors is an adult with mismatch repair-deficient cancer.

The chain couples TRBV25-1 to TRBJ2-1; D is unclear. V was pared by 6 bases and J by 4 bases, with 10 bases between. Germline CDR1 and CDR2: MGHDK and SYGVNS. This CDR3 has 13 amino acids. CDR3 sequence reads: CASRRTSYNEQFF. CDR3 DNA: TGTGCCAGCAGAAGGACCTCATACAATGAGCAGTTCTTC.

This chain joins TRBV19 and TRBJ2-4, with 8 bases matching TRBD1. V lost 6 bases to trimming and J lost 2 bases; unmatched junction nucleotides: 12. CDR1 LNHDA and CDR2 SQIVND come from the germline V gene (reference sequence). This CDR3 has 17 residues. For the CDR3, the DNA is TGTGCCAGTAGGGCAGGGGGCAAGGTTTTAACCAAAAACATTCAGTACTTC. The encoded protein is CASRAGGKVLTKNIQYF.

The chain has TRBV11-2 and TRBJ1-2; D unclear. V lost 2 bases, J lost 3 bases, and 7 bases lay in between. This CDR3 spans 13 amino acids. Germline V gene data show CDR1 as SGHAT and CDR2 as FQNNGV. CDR3 bases: TGTGCCAGCAGCTTAAATAAAGACTATGGCTACACCTTC. It translates to CASSLNKDYGYTF.

This clone has a single count. The chain has TRBV5-4 and TRBJ2-3, with no clear D. CDR3 length: 16 amino acids. Germline-derived CDR1 and CDR2 are SGHNT and YYREEE (reference sequence). The V end was cut by 4 bases, the J end by 2 bases, with 17 bases between. The CDR3 coding sequence is TGTGCCAGCAGCCCACTATCCCTACCTAACACAGATACGCAGTATTTT. Amino acids: CASSPLSLPNTDTQYF. The full variable domain, completed using reference TRBV5-4 and TRBJ2-3, is ETGVTQSPTHLIKTRGQQVTLRCSSQSGHNTVSWYQQALGQGPQFIFQYYREEENGRGNFPPRFSGLQFPNYSSELNVNALELDDSALYLCASSPLSLPNTDTQYFGPGTRLTVL.

This clone was seen just once. The V gene is TRBV27, the J gene TRBJ2-3; possible D gene TRBD1, 5 bases. V lost 6 bases and J 2 bases, leaving 12 bases between the germline ends. The CDR3 is 14 amino acids. The germline V gene encodes CDR1 MNHEY and CDR2 SMNVEV (reference sequence). CDR3 region: CASSLQENTDTQYF. The DNA for the CDR3 is TGTGCCAGCAGCTTACAGGAGAACACAGATACGCAGTATTTT.

The V call is TRBV15, the J call TRBJ2-2, with TRBD2 matching 7 bases. V trimming: 3 bases; J trimming: 1 base; junction bases outside the gene matches: 2. CDR1 and CDR2 from the germline V gene are LNHNV and YYDKDF (reference sequence). This CDR3 has 15 amino acids. The CDR3 DNA reads as TGTGCCACCAGCAGGCTAGCGGTGAACACCGGGGAGCTGTTTTTT. Translating it yields CATSRLAVNTGELFF.

The chain combines TRBV19 with TRBJ2-1; TRBD1 aligns across 7 bases. CDR3 length equals 15 residues. The V segment lost 3 bases and the J segment 9 bases; nucleotides outside the gene matches: 11. CDR1 is LNHDA, CDR2 SQIVND, per germline (reference sequence). The CDR3 spells CASSMRQGEGSEQFF. The CDR3 nucleotides read TGTGCCAGTAGTATGCGTCAGGGGGAAGGTAGTGAGCAGTTCTTC.

This clone occurred once. V and J are TRBV6-1 and TRBJ2-5; D is possibly TRBD1 (5 bases). Germline CDR1 MNHNS, CDR2 SASEGT. CDR3 length: 17 residues. Trimming stripped 2 bases from V and 5 bases from J, with 21 bases between. CDR3 DNA sequence: TGTGCCAGCAGTGAAAGGGGCAGGAGAGGCGCGAGGGAGACCCAGTACTTC. Protein: CASSERGRRGARETQYF.